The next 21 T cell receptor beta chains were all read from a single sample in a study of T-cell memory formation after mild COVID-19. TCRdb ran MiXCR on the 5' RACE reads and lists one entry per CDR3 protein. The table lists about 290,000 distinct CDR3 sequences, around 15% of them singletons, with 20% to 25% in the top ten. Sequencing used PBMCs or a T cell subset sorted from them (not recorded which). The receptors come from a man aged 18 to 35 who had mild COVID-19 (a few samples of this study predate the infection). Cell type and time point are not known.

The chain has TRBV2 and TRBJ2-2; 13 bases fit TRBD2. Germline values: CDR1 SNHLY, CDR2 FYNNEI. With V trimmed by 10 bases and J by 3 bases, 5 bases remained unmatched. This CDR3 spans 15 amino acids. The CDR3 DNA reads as TGTGCCAACGGGACTAGCGGGGATTACACCGGGGAGCTGTTTTTT. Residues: CANGTSGDYTGELFF.

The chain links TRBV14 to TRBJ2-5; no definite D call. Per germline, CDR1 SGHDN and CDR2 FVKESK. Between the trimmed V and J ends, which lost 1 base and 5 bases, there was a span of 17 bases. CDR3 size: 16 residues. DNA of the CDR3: TGTGCCAGCAGCCAAGGACGGGCAAGAGGAGTCGAGACCCAGTACTTC. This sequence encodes CASSQGRARGVETQYF.

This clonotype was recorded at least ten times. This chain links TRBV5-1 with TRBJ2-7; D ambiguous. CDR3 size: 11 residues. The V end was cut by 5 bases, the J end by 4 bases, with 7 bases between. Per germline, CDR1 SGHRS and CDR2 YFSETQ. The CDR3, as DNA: TGCGCCAGCAGGGGTTCTTACGAGCAGTACTTC. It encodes CASRGSYEQYF.

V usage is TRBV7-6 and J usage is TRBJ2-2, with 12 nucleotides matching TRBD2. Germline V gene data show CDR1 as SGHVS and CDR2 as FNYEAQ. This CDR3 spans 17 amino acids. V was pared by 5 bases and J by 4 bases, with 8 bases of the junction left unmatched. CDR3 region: CASSLLAGGPLTGELFF. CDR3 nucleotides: TGTGCCAGCAGCCTTCTAGCGGGGGGGCCCCTCACCGGGGAGCTGTTTTTT.

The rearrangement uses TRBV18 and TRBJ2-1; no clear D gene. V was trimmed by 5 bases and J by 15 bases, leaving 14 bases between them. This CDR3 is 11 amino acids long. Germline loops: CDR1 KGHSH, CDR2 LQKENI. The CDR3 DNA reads TGTGCCAGCTCAGACGGTCTCTCCCGGTTCTTC. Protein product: CASSDGLSRFF. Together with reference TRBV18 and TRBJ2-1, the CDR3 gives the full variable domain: NAGVMQNPRHLVRRRGQEARLRCSPMKGHSHVYWYRQLPEEGLKFMVYLQKENIIDESGMPKERFSAEFPKEGPSILRIQQVVRGDSAAYFCASSDGLSRFFGPGTRLTVL.

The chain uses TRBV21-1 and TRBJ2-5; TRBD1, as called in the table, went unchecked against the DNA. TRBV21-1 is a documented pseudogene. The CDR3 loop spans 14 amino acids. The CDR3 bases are TGTGCCAGCTTCCCCGGGACAGGGTTAGCGACCCAGTACTTC. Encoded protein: CASFPGTGLATQYF.

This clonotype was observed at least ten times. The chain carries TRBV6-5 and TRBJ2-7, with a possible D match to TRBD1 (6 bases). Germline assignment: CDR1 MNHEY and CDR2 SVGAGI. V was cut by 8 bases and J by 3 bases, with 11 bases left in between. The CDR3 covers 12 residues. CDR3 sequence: CASPIRGYEQYV. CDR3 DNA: TGTGCCAGCCCTATCAGGGGCTACGAGCAGTACGTC.

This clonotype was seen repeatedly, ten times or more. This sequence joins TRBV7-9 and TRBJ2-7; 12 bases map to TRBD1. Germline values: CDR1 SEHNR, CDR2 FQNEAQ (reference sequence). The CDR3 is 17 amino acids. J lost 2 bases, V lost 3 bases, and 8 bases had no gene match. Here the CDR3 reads CASSFPGQGALTYEQYV. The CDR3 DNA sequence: TGTGCCAGCAGCTTTCCGGGACAGGGGGCCCTAACCTACGAGCAGTACGTC.

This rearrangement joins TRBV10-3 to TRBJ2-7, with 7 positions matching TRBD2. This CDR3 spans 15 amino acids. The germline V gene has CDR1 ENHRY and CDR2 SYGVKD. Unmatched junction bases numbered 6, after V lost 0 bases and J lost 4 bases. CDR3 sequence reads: CAISESWGRGYEQYV. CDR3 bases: TGTGCCATCAGTGAGTCGTGGGGGAGGGGATACGAGCAGTACGTC.

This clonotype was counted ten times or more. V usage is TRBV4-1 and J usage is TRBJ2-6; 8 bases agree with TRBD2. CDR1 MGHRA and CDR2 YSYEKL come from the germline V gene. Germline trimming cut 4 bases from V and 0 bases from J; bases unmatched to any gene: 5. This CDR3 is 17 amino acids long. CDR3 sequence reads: CASSPRGRSSGANVLTF. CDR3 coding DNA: TGCGCCAGCAGCCCCCGCGGGAGGTCCTCTGGGGCCAACGTCCTGACTTTC.

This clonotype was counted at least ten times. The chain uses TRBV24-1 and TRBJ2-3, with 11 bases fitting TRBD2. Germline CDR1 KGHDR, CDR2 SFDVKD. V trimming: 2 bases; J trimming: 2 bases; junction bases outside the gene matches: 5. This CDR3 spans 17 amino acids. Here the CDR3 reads CATSDSPGLADTDTQYF. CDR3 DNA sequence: TGTGCCACCAGTGATTCCCCGGGACTAGCGGACACAGATACGCAGTATTTT.

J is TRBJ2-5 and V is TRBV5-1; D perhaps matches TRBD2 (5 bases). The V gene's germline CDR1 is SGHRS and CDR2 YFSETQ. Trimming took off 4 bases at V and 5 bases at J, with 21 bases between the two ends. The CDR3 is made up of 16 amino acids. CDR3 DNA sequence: TGCGCCAGCAGCCCCGCCCGGCAATCTAGCATTGAGACCCAGTACTTC. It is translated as CASSPARQSSIETQYF.

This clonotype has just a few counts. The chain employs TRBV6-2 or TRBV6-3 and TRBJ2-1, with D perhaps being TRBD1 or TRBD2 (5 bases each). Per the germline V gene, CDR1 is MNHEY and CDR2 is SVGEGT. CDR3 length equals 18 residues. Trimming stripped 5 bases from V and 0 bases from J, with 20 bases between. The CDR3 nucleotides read TGTGCCAGCAGTGCCCCCCCGGGACGCAGGAGCTCCTACAATGAGCAGTTCTTC. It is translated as CASSAPPGRRSSYNEQFF.

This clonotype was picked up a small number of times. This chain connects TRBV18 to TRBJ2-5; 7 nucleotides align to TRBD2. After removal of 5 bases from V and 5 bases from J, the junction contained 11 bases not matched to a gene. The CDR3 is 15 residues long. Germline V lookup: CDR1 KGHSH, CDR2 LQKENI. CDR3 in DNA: TGTGCCAGCTCAGGCTTCGCGGGGGAATCGGAGACCCAGTACTTC. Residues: CASSGFAGESETQYF.

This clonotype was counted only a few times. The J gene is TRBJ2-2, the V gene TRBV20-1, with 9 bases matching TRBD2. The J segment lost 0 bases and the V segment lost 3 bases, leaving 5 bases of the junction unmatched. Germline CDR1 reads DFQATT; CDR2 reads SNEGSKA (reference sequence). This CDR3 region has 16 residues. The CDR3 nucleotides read TGCAGTGCTAGTTCGACTAGCGGAACGAACACCGGGGAGCTGTTTTTT. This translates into CSASSTSGTNTGELFF.

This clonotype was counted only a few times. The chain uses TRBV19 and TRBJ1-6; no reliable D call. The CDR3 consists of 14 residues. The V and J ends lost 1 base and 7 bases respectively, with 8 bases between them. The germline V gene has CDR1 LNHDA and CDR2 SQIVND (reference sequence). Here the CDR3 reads CASSIGLGNSPLHF. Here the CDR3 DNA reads TGTGCCAGTAGTATAGGACTGGGGAATTCACCCCTCCACTTT.

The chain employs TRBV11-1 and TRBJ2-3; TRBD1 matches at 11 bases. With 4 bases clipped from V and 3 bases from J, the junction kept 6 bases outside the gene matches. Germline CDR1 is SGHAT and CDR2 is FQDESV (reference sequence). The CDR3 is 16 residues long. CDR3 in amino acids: CASSSRDRGRTDTQYF. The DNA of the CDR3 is TGTGCCAGCAGCTCACGGGACAGGGGGAGGACAGATACGCAGTATTTT.

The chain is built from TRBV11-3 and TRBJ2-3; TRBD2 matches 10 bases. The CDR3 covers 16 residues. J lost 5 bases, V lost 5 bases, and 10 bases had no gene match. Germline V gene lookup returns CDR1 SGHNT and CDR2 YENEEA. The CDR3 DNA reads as TGTGCCAGCAGCCGCTCGGAGCGGGGGGGCCGAGATACGCAGTATTTT. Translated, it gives CASSRSERGGRDTQYF.

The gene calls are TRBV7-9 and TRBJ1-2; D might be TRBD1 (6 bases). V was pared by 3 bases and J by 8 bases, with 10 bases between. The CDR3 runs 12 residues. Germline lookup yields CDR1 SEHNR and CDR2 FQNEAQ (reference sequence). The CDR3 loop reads CASSFWTAGYTF. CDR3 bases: TGTGCCAGCAGCTTCTGGACAGCGGGCTACACCTTC.

CDR3 amino acids: CSARRQGAAPLHF. The CDR3 coding sequence is TGCAGTGCTAGAAGACAGGGGGCGGCACCCCTCCACTTT. V is TRBV20-1 and J is TRBJ1-6, with TRBD1 matching 10 bases. V was clipped by 2 bases and J by 11 bases; unmatched bases: 3. The CDR3 contains 13 residues. Germline CDR1 DFQATT, CDR2 SNEGSKA (reference sequence).

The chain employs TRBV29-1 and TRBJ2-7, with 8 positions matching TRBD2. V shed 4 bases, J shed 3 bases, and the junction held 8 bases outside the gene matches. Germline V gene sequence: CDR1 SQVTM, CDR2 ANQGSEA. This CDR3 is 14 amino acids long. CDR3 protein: CSVVVPGGGYEQYV. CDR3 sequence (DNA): TGCAGCGTTGTAGTCCCGGGAGGGGGCTACGAGCAGTACGTC.